Below are 27 T cell receptor beta chains sequenced from a single sample in a study of shared clonotypes between healthy human individuals. Profiled with immunoSEQ multiplex PCR; TCRdb holds only in-frame clones, not every one. The sample lists about 2.1 million clones; 85% to 95% were seen once. Naivety among CD8 cells was defined by CD45RO negativity and positive CCR7 selection, thereby excluding terminally differentiated effector memory CD45RA+ cells. What was sequenced was naive CD8+ T cells from PBMCs. Receptors were obtained from a man between 18 and 35 years old in good health. Some clones in this sample may be carry-over from other donors' samples.

The rearrangement uses TRBV27 and TRBJ1-5; D is undetermined. Trimming left V 2 bases short and J 7 bases short, with 18 bases between. CDR3 size: 16 residues. The germline CDR1 and CDR2 sequences are MNHEY and SMNVEV (reference sequence). The CDR3 DNA follows: TGTGCCAGCAGTTTAAATTTCCGGGGATCCGGACAGCCCCAGCATTTT. This sequence encodes CASSLNFRGSGQPQHF.

The chain recombines TRBV28 with TRBJ2-1; tentative D call: TRBD2 (5 bases). V was pared by 3 bases and J by 1 base, with 13 bases between. The CDR3 length is 16 residues. Germline-derived CDR1 and CDR2 are MDHEN and SYDVKM. Here the CDR3 reads CASSFTSYGSYNEQFF. CDR3 nucleotides: TGTGCCAGCAGTTTTACTAGTTACGGGTCCTACAATGAGCAGTTCTTC. The full variable domain, rest sourced from reference TRBV28 and TRBJ2-1, is DVKVTQSSRYLVKRTGEKVFLECVQDMDHENMFWYRQDPGLGLRLIYFSYDVKMKEKGDIPEGYSVSREKKERFSLILESASTNQTSMYLCASSFTSYGSYNEQFFGPGTRLTVL.

The rearrangement uses TRBV9 and TRBJ2-1; D is undetermined. Germline lookup yields CDR1 SGDLS and CDR2 YYNGEE. The length of the CDR3 is 15 residues. V was pared by 4 bases and J by 0 bases, with 11 bases between. CDR3 sequence: CASSPSLSSYNEQFF. CDR3 sequence (DNA): TGTGCCAGCAGCCCGAGCCTGAGCTCCTACAATGAGCAGTTCTTC.

The rearrangement joins TRBV7-6 to TRBJ2-7; D is possibly TRBD2 (5 bases). V gave up 1 base and J gave up 3 bases, with 10 bases separating them. Per the germline V gene, CDR1 is SGHVS and CDR2 is FNYEAQ. The length of the CDR3 is 14 residues. The CDR3 reads CASSLEGGSYEQYF. DNA of the CDR3: TGTGCCAGCAGCTTAGAAGGAGGAAGCTACGAGCAGTACTTC.

On this clone: In the same sample, other DNA sequences code for this CDR3. V usage is TRBV13 and J usage is TRBJ1-5; D is undetermined. Trimming left V 0 bases short and J 4 bases short, with 10 bases between. The CDR3 contains 15 residues. Germline CDR1 reads PRHDT; CDR2 reads FYEKMQ (reference sequence). CDR3 sequence reads: CASSLGRGSNQPQHF. Here the CDR3 DNA reads TGTGCCAGCAGCTTAGGTCGGGGATCAAATCAGCCCCAGCATTTT.

The chain couples TRBV13 to TRBJ1-2; D gene unclear. V shed 0 bases and J shed 4 bases, with 3 bases lying between them. CDR3 length equals 12 residues. Germline V CDR1 and CDR2: PRHDT, FYEKMQ (reference sequence). The CDR3 sequence: CASSLGGYGYTF. In DNA form, the CDR3 reads TGTGCCAGCAGCTTAGGAGGCTATGGCTACACCTTC.

This clone was counted once. The rearrangement uses TRBV15 and TRBJ2-1; the D gene is possibly TRBD2 (5 bases). The V gene's germline CDR1 is LNHNV and CDR2 YYDKDF (reference sequence). The CDR3 is made up of 16 amino acids. The V gene lost 0 bases and the J gene lost 4 bases, with 13 bases spanning the gap. The CDR3 loop is CATSRERVWRYNEQFF. The CDR3 region has the DNA TGTGCCACCAGCAGAGAGAGGGTTTGGCGGTACAATGAGCAGTTCTTC.

This clone was observed once. The genes are TRBV28 and TRBJ1-2; 11 bases map to TRBD1. V gave up 5 bases and J gave up 6 bases; unmatched junction bases: 8. The CDR3 totals 15 residues. Germline-derived CDR1 and CDR2 are MDHEN and SYDVKM. The CDR3 DNA sequence: TGTGCCAGCAGTGGGTTAAGGACAGGGGGCAATGGCTACACCTTC. This sequence encodes CASSGLRTGGNGYTF.

This clone was seen just once. Distinct nucleotide sequences in the sample also encode this CDR3. The chain has TRBV5-1 and TRBJ2-1; D is unresolved. The CDR3 has 16 residues. CDR1 and CDR2 from the germline V gene are SGHRS and YFSETQ. Trimming pared 0 bases from V and 0 bases from J, leaving 10 bases between. The CDR3 reads CASSLGGYSSYNEQFF. The CDR3 DNA sequence: TGCGCCAGCAGCTTGGGTGGCTACTCCTCCTACAATGAGCAGTTCTTC.

The rearrangement joins TRBV7-2 to TRBJ2-7; D is unresolved. The germline CDR1 and CDR2 sequences are SGHTA and FQGNSA. The V gene lost 5 bases and the J gene lost 4 bases, with 9 bases spanning the gap. CDR3 size: 12 residues. CDR3 sequence reads: CASSPPGYEQYF. The CDR3 DNA reads as TGTGCCAGCAGCCCCCCCGGATACGAGCAGTACTTC. The variable domain in full, completed from reference TRBV7-2 and TRBJ2-7, reads GAGVSQSPSNKVTEKGKDVELRCDPISGHTALYWYRQSLGQGLEFLIYFQGNSAPDKSGLPSDRFSAERTGGSVSTLTIQRTQQEDSAVYLCASSPPGYEQYFGPGTRLTVT.

This clone showed up just a few times. The same CDR3 arises from other DNA sequences in this sample as well. The chain links TRBV9 to TRBJ2-1; D uncertain. The germline V gene encodes CDR1 SGDLS and CDR2 YYNGEE. Trimming cost V 3 bases and J 7 bases, with 5 bases left between them. The CDR3 runs to 11 residues. CDR3 sequence reads: CASSDSNEQFF. CDR3 sequence (DNA): TGTGCCAGCAGCGACAGTAATGAGCAGTTCTTC. The entire variable domain, with the rest obtained from reference TRBV9 and TRBJ2-1, is as follows: DSGVTQTPKHLITATGQRVTLRCSPRSGDLSVYWYQQSLDQGLQFLIQYYNGEERAKGNILERFSAQQFPDLHSELNLSSLELGDSALYFCASSDSNEQFFGPGTRLTVL.

The chain has TRBV7-6 and TRBJ1-1; D gene ambiguous. V lost 4 bases and J lost 0, with 15 bases in between. CDR1 is SGHVS and CDR2 is FNYEAQ in the germline V gene. There are 16 residues in the CDR3. The CDR3 nucleotides read TGTGCCAGCAGCTCCCTAACGGAGCTACTGAACACTGAAGCTTTCTTT. Its translation is CASSSLTELLNTEAFF.

This clone was observed a single time. This sequence joins TRBV5-5 and TRBJ2-7; a weak D match, TRBD1 (5 bases). Germline-derived CDR1 and CDR2 are SGHKS and YYEKEE (reference sequence). V was shortened by 0 bases and J by 0 bases, with 10 bases between the two germline ends. This CDR3 contains 15 residues. The CDR3 reads CASSLVRAPSYEQYF. Here the CDR3 DNA reads TGTGCCAGCAGCTTGGTCAGGGCGCCCTCCTACGAGCAGTACTTC.

The rearrangement joins TRBV19 to TRBJ1-1, with D perhaps matching TRBD1 (6 bases). The CDR3 runs to 16 residues. Germline-derived CDR1 and CDR2 are LNHDA and SQIVND (reference sequence). V was cut by 3 bases and J by 2 bases, with 16 bases left in between. The chain's CDR3 is CASSIPLGQFNTEAFF. Here the CDR3 DNA reads TGTGCCAGTAGTATTCCTCTAGGACAGTTCAACACTGAAGCTTTCTTT.

The chain joins TRBV28 to TRBJ1-1, with D perhaps matching TRBD1 (5 bases). V was cut by 5 bases and J by 1 base, with 8 bases left in between. The germline V gene has CDR1 MDHEN and CDR2 SYDVKM. The CDR3 contains 13 residues. The CDR3 spells CASSTGRNTEAFF. CDR3 sequence (DNA): TGTGCCAGCAGTACGGGGCGGAACACTGAAGCTTTCTTT.

Turning to this clone: Other DNA sequences from this sample encode an identical CDR3 as well. V gene TRBV30 combines with J gene TRBJ1-2; the D is unclear. The ends were cut back, 2 bases at V and 5 bases at J, with 6 bases in the middle. The CDR3 totals 11 residues. CDR1 is GTSNPN, CDR2 SVGIG, per germline (reference sequence). CDR3 sequence: CAWSLGYGYTF. The CDR3, as DNA: TGTGCCTGGAGTCTTGGTTATGGCTACACCTTC.

As regards this clone: The identical CDR3 is also encoded by other nucleotide sequences in the sample. The chain carries TRBV27 and TRBJ2-6; D gene uncertain. CDR1 MNHEY and CDR2 SMNVEV come from the germline V gene (reference sequence). V lost 5 bases, J lost 0 bases, and 8 bases lay in between. The CDR3 consists of 15 residues. CDR3 coding DNA: TGTGCCAGCAGTCCCACGGGCTCTGGGGCCAACGTCCTGACTTTC. It specifies CASSPTGSGANVLTF.

The chain joins TRBV15 to TRBJ2-5; D gene ambiguous. CDR1 LNHNV and CDR2 YYDKDF come from the germline V gene (reference sequence). V was shortened by 5 bases and J by 4 bases, with 8 bases between the two germline ends. This CDR3 has 12 residues. The CDR3: CATSPRGETQYF. For the CDR3, the DNA is TGTGCCACCAGCCCCCGCGGAGAGACCCAGTACTTC.

The chain has TRBV15 and TRBJ1-4; D perhaps matches TRBD1 (6 bases). The length of the CDR3 is 15 residues. V lost 1 base, J lost 4 bases, and 10 bases lay in between. The germline CDR1 and CDR2 sequences are LNHNV and YYDKDF (reference sequence). This CDR3 reads CATSRGRDNNEKLFF. Written as DNA, the CDR3 is TGTGCCACCAGCAGAGGTCGGGACAATAATGAAAAACTGTTTTTT. Supplemented by reference TRBV15 and TRBJ1-4, the full variable domain reads DAMVIQNPRYQVTQFGKPVTLSCSQTLNHNVMYWYQQKSSQAPKLLFHYYDKDFNNEADTPDNFQSRRPNTSFCFLDIRSPGLGDTAMYLCATSRGRDNNEKLFFGSGTQLSVL.

The gene calls are TRBV30 and TRBJ2-2; D call uncertain. From germline, CDR1 is GTSNPN and CDR2 SVGIG (reference sequence). V lost 4 bases and J lost 0, with 12 bases in between. The CDR3 contains 15 residues. The CDR3 DNA is TGTGCCTGGAATTTCCAAATTACGAACACCGGGGAGCTGTTTTTT. It codes for CAWNFQITNTGELFF.

The chain uses TRBV2 and TRBJ2-2; TRBD2 agrees at 11 bases. This CDR3 comprises 17 residues. Germline trimming cut 4 bases from V and 5 bases from J; bases unmatched to any gene: 9. Germline CDR1 SNHLY, CDR2 FYNNEI. CDR3 nucleotide sequence: TGTGCCAGCAGTGCGGATAGCGGGAGGGAAAGGACCGGGGAGCTGTTTTTT. Translated, it gives CASSADSGRERTGELFF.

V gene TRBV4-1 combines with J gene TRBJ1-1; D perhaps matches TRBD1 (6 bases). The CDR3 is 15 residues long. Germline-derived CDR1 and CDR2 are MGHRA and YSYEKL. V dropped 1 base and J dropped 1 base, with 10 bases sitting between them. CDR3 sequence (DNA): TGCGCCAGCAGCCAAGGGCACAGGGCGAACACTGAAGCTTTCTTT. Translated, it gives CASSQGHRANTEAFF.

The chain carries TRBV11-2 and TRBJ2-1, with 13 bases aligning to TRBD2. Germline CDR1 SGHAT, CDR2 FQNNGV. V gave up 5 bases and J gave up 7 bases; unmatched junction bases: 8. This CDR3 spans 16 amino acids. Here the CDR3 reads CASSPRLAGGVNEQFF. CDR3 in DNA: TGTGCCAGCAGCCCCCGACTAGCGGGAGGCGTTAATGAGCAGTTCTTC. Supplemented by reference TRBV11-2 and TRBJ2-1, the full variable domain reads EAGVAQSPRYKIIEKRQSVAFWCNPISGHATLYWYQQILGQGPKLLIQFQNNGVVDDSQLPKDRFSAERLKGVDSTLKIQPAKLEDSAVYLCASSPRLAGGVNEQFFGPGTRLTVL.

The chain couples TRBV7-6 to TRBJ2-7; TRBD2 matches 10 bases. CDR3 length equals 15 residues. Germline V gene data show CDR1 as SGHVS and CDR2 as FNYEAQ. V dropped 3 bases and J dropped 5; count of bases not matched to a gene: 7. The CDR3 protein is CASSLSSGRSHEQYF. In DNA form, the CDR3 reads TGTGCCAGCAGCTTGAGTAGCGGGAGGAGCCACGAGCAGTACTTC.

The chain recombines TRBV14 with TRBJ2-1; TRBD1 is a possible D gene (5 bases). The CDR3 has 18 residues. Germline V gives CDR1 SGHDN, CDR2 FVKESK. V lost 0 bases to trimming and J lost 4 bases, with 19 bases between them. The CDR3 nucleotides read TGTGCCAGCAGCCAAGATTACGTTGACAGCCAAAAATACAATGAGCAGTTCTTC. Encoded protein: CASSQDYVDSQKYNEQFF.

The CDR3: CASSQGMGTEAFF. The CDR3 nucleotides are TGTGCCAGTAGTCAGGGGATGGGCACTGAAGCTTTCTTT. The chain employs TRBV19 and TRBJ1-1, with D possibly TRBD1 on 6 matching bases. V lost 5 bases and J lost 4, with 11 bases in between. CDR1 and CDR2 from the germline V gene are LNHDA and SQIVND (reference sequence). This CDR3 has 13 residues.

The J gene is TRBJ2-1, the V gene TRBV6-6; D is undetermined. V was pared by 0 bases and J by 4 bases, with 4 bases between. CDR1 MNHNY and CDR2 SVGAGI come from the germline V gene (reference sequence). This CDR3 is built from 13 residues. In DNA, the CDR3 is TGTGCCAGCAGTTACTCTGCTTACAATGAGCAGTTCTTC. Its protein is CASSYSAYNEQFF.